These 9 T cell receptor beta chains were sequenced from one sample in a study of T cells in Graves' hyperthyroidism and ophthalmopathy. Amplification yielded TCR beta CDR3 regions, with RNA transcripts as the source. The primer set for the first-round RT-PCR of the TCR CDR3 was HTBI. TCRdb re-derived calls from the multiplex PCR reads in MiXCR, one entry per CDR3 protein. The sample lists 300,000 to 450,000 distinct CDR3 sequences, over 10% seen once, with less than 10% in the top ten. Sequencing used blood. These receptors were taken from a woman between 18 and 29 years old with Graves' hyperthyroidism.

In its sample, this clonotype was seen once. The chain combines TRBV5-4 with TRBJ1-1; D call uncertain. The CDR3 length is 14 residues. V dropped 1 base and J dropped 0 bases, with 7 bases sitting between them. Germline CDR1 reads SGHNT; CDR2 reads YYREEE (reference sequence). Here the CDR3 DNA reads TGTGCCAGCAGCTTGTACCAGGTGAACACTGAAGCTTTCTTT. Translating gives CASSLYQVNTEAFF.

This clonotype was seen ten or more times. This chain joins TRBV7-3 and TRBJ2-3; D possibly corresponds to TRBD2 (7 bases). Trimming stripped 4 bases from V and 5 bases from J, with 19 bases between. The CDR3 is 16 residues long. Germline values: CDR1 SGHTA, CDR2 FQGTGA. CDR3 in amino acids: CASSWGGPSPLDTQYF. The CDR3 DNA reads as TGTGCCAGCAGCTGGGGGGGGCCAAGCCCTTTAGATACGCAGTATTTT.

Many counts were recorded for this clonotype. J is TRBJ1-2 and V is TRBV3-1; D ambiguous. The V and J ends lost 0 bases and 0 bases respectively, with 5 bases between them. The CDR3 consists of 14 residues. Looked up from germline, CDR1 is LGHDT and CDR2 is YNNKEL (reference sequence). CDR3 nucleotide sequence: TGTGCCAGCAGCCAAGATCAGACTAACTATGGCTACACCTTC. It translates to CASSQDQTNYGYTF.

Of note for this clonotype: A clone one base away is much larger, so this may be a read error. The chain couples TRBV27 to TRBJ2-5, with TRBD2 matching 7 bases. The CDR3 has 14 residues. The trim removed 10 bases at V and 2 bases at J, leaving 10 bases unmatched. CDR1 and CDR2 (germline): MNHEY, SMNVEV (reference sequence). Here the CDR3 reads CANSFSGLQETQYF. In nucleotides, the CDR3 is TGTGCCAACAGCTTCTCGGGACTACAAGAGACCCAGTACTTC.

This clonotype was counted ten times or more. The chain recombines TRBV20-1 with TRBJ2-3; D might be TRBD2 (7 bases). Germline V lookup: CDR1 DFQATT, CDR2 SNEGSKA (reference sequence). The CDR3 is made up of 15 amino acids. The V gene lost 4 bases and the J gene lost 1 base, with 15 bases spanning the gap. CDR3 in amino acids: CSANWGGRGTDTQYF. CDR3 DNA: TGCAGTGCTAACTGGGGGGGCCGAGGCACAGATACGCAGTATTTT.

This clonotype was seen repeatedly, ten times or more. The rearrangement links TRBV2 to TRBJ2-5, with 7 nucleotides matching TRBD2. Germline trimming cut 8 bases from V and 4 bases from J; bases unmatched to any gene: 4. The CDR3 sequence is 12 residues long. From germline, CDR1 is SNHLY and CDR2 FYNNEI. The DNA of the CDR3 is TGTGCCAGCGGGGGAGGGCGAGAGACCCAGTACTTC. Translated: CASGGGRETQYF.

This clonotype was observed a handful of times. CDR3 in amino acids: CSVEGGSGEAYTF. The CDR3 coding sequence is TGCAGCGTTGAGGGGGGGTCAGGTGAGGCCTACACCTTC. The chain recombines TRBV29-1 with TRBJ1-2; perhaps TRBD1 as D (5 bases). V was pared by 3 bases and J by 10 bases, with 18 bases between. This CDR3 is 13 amino acids long. CDR1 is SQVTM and CDR2 is ANQGSEA in the germline V gene. The whole variable domain, remainder taken from reference TRBV29-1 and TRBJ1-2, is SAVISQKPSRDICQRGTSLTIQCQVDSQVTMMFWYRQQPGQSLTLIATANQGSEATYESGFVIDKFPISRPNLTFSTLTVSNMSPEDSSIYLCSVEGGSGEAYTFGSGTRLTVV.

This rearrangement joins TRBV4-1 to TRBJ1-1; D may be TRBD1 (5 bases). V lost 0 bases, J lost 12 bases, and 17 bases lay in between. The CDR3 extends over 14 amino acids. Germline V gene sequence: CDR1 MGHRA, CDR2 YSYEKL. For the CDR3, the DNA is TGCGCCAGCAGCCAAGAAGGGGCAGGGTCTCGACCTTTCTTT. As protein: CASSQEGAGSRPFF.

This clonotype was seen at least ten times. The rearrangement uses TRBV12-3 or TRBV12-4 and TRBJ2-1, with TRBD1 identical over 10 bases. The CDR3 consists of 15 residues. V lost 6 bases to trimming and J lost 7 bases; unmatched junction nucleotides: 9. CDR3 in DNA: TGTGCCAGCAGCAACCGGGACAGGGGTAAAAATGAGCAGTTCTTC. Its protein product is CASSNRDRGKNEQFF.